This T cell receptor (beta chain) is from a study of T-cell memory formation after mild COVID-19. Study-wide background: TCR clusters largely stayed donor specific.

Whole-study results and caveats: Largely, contracting CD4+ clones fell within CM and EM, and contracting CD8+ clones within EMRA.

TCRdb recomputed calls from the 5' RACE reads with MiXCR, one row per CDR3 protein. Of about 140,000 distinct CDR3 sequences listed, 11% to 15% are singletons. This clonotype was recorded only once. Its antigen is not known. The sequencing input was PBMCs or a T cell subset sorted from them (not recorded which). The origin of this receptor is an adult woman who had mild COVID-19 (a few samples of this study predate the infection). Cell type and time point are not known.

The CDR3: CASSGADEQFF. In DNA form, the CDR3 reads TGTGCCAGCAGCGGTGCCGATGAGCAGTTCTTC. V is TRBV5-6 and J is TRBJ2-1; no firm D call. This CDR3 contains 11 residues. The germline V gene has CDR1 SGHDT and CDR2 YYEEEE. Trimming shortened V by 4 bases and J by 8 bases, and 7 bases separated the two germline ends.